Following are 22 T cell receptor beta chains from one sample sequenced in a study of CD8 T cells in ankylosing spondylitis. Study-wide findings and caveats: Ankylosing spondylitis blood seemed to carry a telltale TCR beta motif made of under ten highly homologous variants.

Using its own MiXCR run on the 5' RACE reads, TCRdb lists one record per CDR3 protein. The sample has about 440,000 distinct CDR3 sequences; over 15% are singletons. Antigen specificity for these receptors is unknown. Sequenced sample: blood, either unsorted or a sorted T cell fraction (not recorded which). The receptors here all came from a male donor with ankylosing spondylitis.

A few counts support this clonotype. The J gene is TRBJ2-2, the V gene TRBV12-3 or TRBV12-4, with a tentative D call TRBD2 (6 bases). Trimming took off 8 bases at V and 1 base at J, with 29 bases between the two ends. CDR3 size: 20 residues. Written as DNA, the CDR3 is TGTGCCAGCCGTAACACGCCCGCGGGGCTAGCGATGATGAACACCGGGGAGCTGTTTTTT. Encoded protein: CASRNTPAGLAMMNTGELFF.

The table lists this clonotype with a few counts. The chain employs TRBV20-1 and TRBJ1-6; TRBD1 matches 8 bases. V was pared by 6 bases and J by 10 bases, with 11 bases of the junction left unmatched. Germline assignment: CDR1 DFQATT and CDR2 SNEGSKA (reference sequence). The CDR3 length is 14 residues. CDR3 region: CSARQGFPSSPLHF. DNA for the CDR3: TGCAGTGCAAGACAGGGGTTTCCGTCATCACCCCTCCACTTT.

This rearrangement joins TRBV6-2 or TRBV6-3 to TRBJ1-2; TRBD1 agrees at 7 bases. Germline V gene data show CDR1 as MNHEY and CDR2 as SVGEGT. There are 14 residues in the CDR3. V gave up 3 bases and J gave up 2 bases; unmatched junction bases: 3. The CDR3 is CASSYRGQNYGYTF. The CDR3, as DNA: TGTGCCAGCAGTTATAGGGGACAGAACTATGGCTACACCTTC.

This clonotype was observed a few times. This chain uses TRBV7-9 with TRBJ2-3; 8 nucleotides line up with TRBD2. CDR3 length: 17 residues. Per germline, CDR1 SEHNR and CDR2 FQNEAQ (reference sequence). With 5 bases clipped from V and 3 bases from J, the junction kept 13 bases outside the gene matches. The CDR3, as DNA: TGTGCCAGCAGCCAGGGGCTTCAGCGGGAGAAGACAGATACGCAGTATTTT. Amino acid sequence: CASSQGLQREKTDTQYF.

This rearrangement joins TRBV11-1 to TRBJ1-6; D unresolved. The V gene's germline CDR1 is SGHAT and CDR2 FQDESV (reference sequence). There are 13 residues in the CDR3. Trimming stripped 5 bases from V and 2 bases from J, with 4 bases between. The DNA of the CDR3 is TGTGCCAGCAGCCCCACCTATAATTCACCCCTCCACTTT. Protein product: CASSPTYNSPLHF.

This clonotype has a handful of counts. J is TRBJ2-3 and V is TRBV5-1; TRBD1 is a possible D gene (6 bases). Trimming cost V 5 bases and J 0 bases, with 10 bases left between them. The CDR3 sequence is 14 residues long. In germline, CDR1 is SGHRS, CDR2 YFSETQ. CDR3: CASSGGHSTDTQYF. In DNA form, the CDR3 reads TGCGCCAGCAGTGGGGGACACAGCACAGATACGCAGTATTTT.

This clonotype showed up many times. The rearrangement links TRBV10-3 to TRBJ2-4, with a weak D call TRBD1 (5 bases). Per the germline V gene, CDR1 is ENHRY and CDR2 is SYGVKD. The CDR3 contains 19 residues. The V gene lost 4 bases and the J gene lost 3 bases, with 25 bases spanning the gap. The CDR3 bases are TGTGCCATCAGTGCGGCAGGGTGGGATACCGAGCTAGACAAAAACATTCAGTACTTC. Encoded protein: CAISAAGWDTELDKNIQYF.

The chain couples TRBV7-2 to TRBJ2-1, with TRBD2 matching 7 bases. V shed 6 bases and J 1 base; nucleotides not matched to a gene: 9. The length of the CDR3 is 16 residues. Looked up from germline, CDR1 is SGHTA and CDR2 is FQGNSA. CDR3 amino acids: CASRTQAGLSYNEQFF. The CDR3 DNA reads TGTGCCAGCAGAACACAAGCGGGGCTGTCCTACAATGAGCAGTTCTTC.

The chain combines TRBV10-2 with TRBJ2-7; D remains unclear. The CDR3 is 12 amino acids. Germline V gene lookup returns CDR1 WSHSY and CDR2 SAAADI. The ends were cut back, 4 bases at V and 3 bases at J, with 7 bases in the middle. CDR3 DNA: TGCGCCAGCAGTGCCAAGAACTACGAGCAGTACTTC. Protein: CASSAKNYEQYF.

This chain connects TRBV10-3 to TRBJ1-5; maybe TRBD1 (6 bases). Germline V gene lookup returns CDR1 ENHRY and CDR2 SYGVKD. This CDR3 contains 14 residues. The ends were cut back, 2 bases at V and 6 bases at J, with 11 bases in the middle. The CDR3 sequence is CAISETGTGQPQHF. CDR3 in DNA: TGTGCCATCAGTGAGACAGGGACTGGTCAGCCCCAGCATTTT.

The chain employs TRBV30 and TRBJ1-1, with TRBD1 as a possible D gene (5 bases). V shed 3 bases and J shed 4 bases, with 18 bases lying between them. Germline CDR1 reads GTSNPN; CDR2 reads SVGIG (reference sequence). The CDR3 covers 15 residues. In DNA form, the CDR3 reads TGTGCCTGGAGGGGCTTGGGACCCCGGGGCACTGAAGCTTTCTTT. This translates into CAWRGLGPRGTEAFF.

This clonotype showed up just a few times. The gene calls are TRBV2 and TRBJ2-1; TRBD1 is a possible D gene (6 bases). Per germline, CDR1 SNHLY and CDR2 FYNNEI. Deletions cut 10 bases from V and 7 bases from J, with 14 bases between. CDR3 size: 12 residues. The CDR3 coding sequence is TGTGCCACCCGGACAGCTTGGAATGAGCAGTTCTTC. This sequence encodes CATRTAWNEQFF.

This clonotype was seen a few times. The V gene is TRBV5-1, the J gene TRBJ1-5; TRBD1 matches at 8 bases. Germline CDR1 SGHRS, CDR2 YFSETQ. The CDR3 length is 16 residues. V shed 7 bases, J shed 0 bases, and the junction held 9 bases outside the gene matches. In nucleotides, the CDR3 is TGCGCCAGCTCCCTGACAGGGGAGTATAGCAATCAGCCCCAGCATTTT. Protein sequence: CASSLTGEYSNQPQHF.

The genes are TRBV24-1 and TRBJ2-1; 8 bases match TRBD1. The CDR3 runs 14 residues. The V gene's germline CDR1 is KGHDR and CDR2 SFDVKD. With V trimmed by 5 bases and J by 7 bases, 6 bases remained unmatched. The CDR3 DNA reads as TGTGCCACCAGTGGGTCCGGACAGGGAAATGAGCAGTTCTTC. It is translated as CATSGSGQGNEQFF.

This clonotype was recorded at least ten times. The rearrangement links TRBV9 to TRBJ1-3; unclear D gene. Germline CDR1 is SGDLS and CDR2 is YYNGEE. There are 16 residues in the CDR3. V lost 0 bases and J 1 base, leaving 11 bases between the germline ends. The CDR3 region has the DNA TGTGCCAGCAGCGTAGATGTCCGAGGATCTGGAAACACCATATATTTT. Protein: CASSVDVRGSGNTIYF.

V is TRBV20-1 and J is TRBJ2-1; 8 bases are a match to TRBD2. CDR3 length equals 14 residues. Per germline, CDR1 DFQATT and CDR2 SNEGSKA (reference sequence). The ends lost 6 bases at V and 5 bases at J; junction bases unmatched: 9. The CDR3 nucleotides read TGCAGTGCAGACCCGGGACTAGTAAACAATGAGCAGTTCTTC. The encoded protein is CSADPGLVNNEQFF.

This clonotype was counted between two and nine times. The chain has TRBV14 and TRBJ1-2; 7 bases fit TRBD1. The CDR3 runs to 15 residues. V trimming: 5 bases; J trimming: 4 bases; junction bases outside the gene matches: 10. Germline CDR1 is SGHDN and CDR2 is FVKESK. CDR3 coding DNA: TGTGCCAGCAGCGGGCCGGGACAGAAAAGCTATGGCTACACCTTC. Amino acids: CASSGPGQKSYGYTF.

The CDR3 nucleotides are TGTGCCTGCCAACAGGGGGCAGGGAATTCACCCCTCCACTTT. Protein: CACQQGAGNSPLHF. The V gene is TRBV30, the J gene TRBJ1-6, with 9 positions matching TRBD1. This CDR3 contains 14 residues. The germline CDR1 and CDR2 sequences are GTSNPN and SVGIG (reference sequence). Losses at the gene ends were 6 bases for V and 7 bases for J; bases not matched to a gene: 7. Looking up the rest from reference TRBV30 and TRBJ1-6 gives the full variable domain: SQTIHQWPATLVQPVGSPLSLECTVEGTSNPNLYWYRQAAGRGLQLLFYSVGIGQISSEVPQNLSASRPQDRQFILSSKKLLLSDSGFYLCACQQGAGNSPLHFGNGTRLTVT.

This clonotype occurred a few times. The chain employs TRBV20-1 and TRBJ2-1; 11 nucleotides align to TRBD1. V trimming: 5 bases; J trimming: 7 bases; junction bases outside the gene matches: 10. This CDR3 is 15 amino acids long. Germline CDR1 reads DFQATT; CDR2 reads SNEGSKA (reference sequence). CDR3: CSAPPGQGGHNEQFF. The CDR3, as DNA: TGCAGTGCTCCTCCGGGACAGGGGGGCCATAATGAGCAGTTCTTC.

Written as DNA, the CDR3 is TGTGCCAGCACCTTCAGAGATACGCAGTATTTT. Amino acids: CASTFRDTQYF. This chain links TRBV7-2 with TRBJ2-3; no clear D. Germline loops: CDR1 SGHTA, CDR2 FQGNSA. This CDR3 contains 11 residues. Trimming took off 7 bases at V and 5 bases at J, with 7 bases between the two ends. The full variable domain, with the rest looked up from reference TRBV7-2 and TRBJ2-3, is GAGVSQSPSNKVTEKGKDVELRCDPISGHTALYWYRQSLGQGLEFLIYFQGNSAPDKSGLPSDRFSAERTGGSVSTLTIQRTQQEDSAVYLCASTFRDTQYFGPGTRLTVL.

The rearrangement joins TRBV7-2 to TRBJ1-3; D not certain. The CDR3 loop spans 16 amino acids. Germline CDR1 and CDR2: SGHTA and FQGNSA. Deletions cut 2 bases from V and 0 bases from J, with 11 bases between. In DNA, the CDR3 is TGTGCCAGCAGCTTATATAGACGGGTCTCTGGAAACACCATATATTTT. It translates to CASSLYRRVSGNTIYF.

The CDR3: CASSPGGVRSGNTIYF. The CDR3 nucleotides are TGTGCCAGCAGCCCGGGGGGGGTGCGCTCTGGAAACACCATATATTTT. This chain joins TRBV6-1 and TRBJ1-3; possibly TRBD1 for D (5 bases). Per the germline V gene, CDR1 is MNHNS and CDR2 is SASEGT. The V end was cut by 6 bases, the J end by 0 bases, with 15 bases between. The CDR3 has 16 residues.